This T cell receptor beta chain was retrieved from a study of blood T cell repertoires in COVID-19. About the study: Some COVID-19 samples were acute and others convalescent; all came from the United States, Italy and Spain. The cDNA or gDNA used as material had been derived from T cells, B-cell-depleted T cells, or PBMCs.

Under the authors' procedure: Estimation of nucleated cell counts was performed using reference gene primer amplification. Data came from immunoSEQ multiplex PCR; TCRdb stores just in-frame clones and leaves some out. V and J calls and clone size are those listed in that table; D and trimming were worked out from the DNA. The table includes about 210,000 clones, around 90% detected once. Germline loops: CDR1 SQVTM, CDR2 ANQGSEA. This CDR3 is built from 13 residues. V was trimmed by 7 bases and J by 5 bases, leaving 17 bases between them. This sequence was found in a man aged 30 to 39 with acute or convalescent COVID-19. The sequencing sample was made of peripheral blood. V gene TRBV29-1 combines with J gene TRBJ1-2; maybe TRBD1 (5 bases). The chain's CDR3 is CSAQSGAGYGYTF. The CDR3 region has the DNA TGCAGCGCCCAAAGTGGGGCGGGGTATGGCTACACCTTC.